Presented here are 31 T cell receptor beta chains from one specimen sequenced in a study of blood T cell repertoires in COVID-19. The method was immunoSEQ multiplex PCR; TCRdb's version includes in-frame clones alone and lacks a portion of them. The sample lists 110,000 to 150,000 clones, more than 80% occurring once. Source material: peripheral blood. The receptors were gathered from a woman between 55 and 75 years old with active COVID-19.

The rearrangement joins TRBV27 to TRBJ2-7; 8 bases fit TRBD2. The CDR3 sequence is 13 residues long. Unmatched junction bases numbered 3, after V lost 8 bases and J lost 0 bases. The germline CDR1 and CDR2 sequences are MNHEY and SMNVEV (reference sequence). The CDR3 DNA is TGTGCCAGCTGGACTAGCAGCTCCTACGAGCAGTACTTC. Protein sequence: CASWTSSSYEQYF.

The rearrangement uses TRBV28 and TRBJ2-3; 8 nucleotides align to TRBD2. V shed 7 bases, J shed 2 bases, and the junction held 8 bases outside the gene matches. Per the germline V gene, CDR1 is MDHEN and CDR2 is SYDVKM. This CDR3 has 15 residues. CDR3 sequence reads: CASKKSGRPTDTQYF. In nucleotides, the CDR3 is TGTGCCAGCAAGAAAAGCGGGAGACCCACAGATACGCAGTATTTT.

The chain carries TRBV6-6 and TRBJ2-3, with TRBD2 as a possible D gene (6 bases). The V gene's germline CDR1 is MNHNY and CDR2 SVGAGI (reference sequence). The CDR3 sequence is 14 residues long. With 6 bases removed from V and 2 bases from J, the gap between germline ends came to 12 bases. DNA for the CDR3: TGTGCCAGCAGGGACGGGACTTTCACAGATACGCAGTATTTT. Translated: CASRDGTFTDTQYF.

CDR3 DNA sequence: TGTGCCATCAGTGACGGTAGCGGGAGCACAGATACGCAGTATTTT. It translates to CAISDGSGSTDTQYF. This chain links TRBV10-3 with TRBJ2-3; 7 bases line up with TRBD2. Per germline, CDR1 ENHRY and CDR2 SYGVKD. With 3 bases clipped from V and 0 bases from J, the junction kept 3 bases outside the gene matches. CDR3 length: 15 amino acids.

The V gene is TRBV7-7, the J gene TRBJ1-3; weak D call: TRBD1 (5 bases). Germline loops: CDR1 SSHAT, CDR2 FNYEAQ (reference sequence). V was clipped by 1 base and J by 2 bases, with 9 bases between them. CDR3 length: 15 residues. The CDR3 sequence: CASSLDWGAGNTIYF. The CDR3 bases are TGTGCCAGCAGCTTAGATTGGGGCGCTGGAAACACCATATATTTT.

The CDR3 DNA follows: TGTGCCAGCAGGCTATCGACAGGGTCAGGTGGCTACACCTTC. Its translation is CASRLSTGSGGYTF. The chain joins TRBV28 to TRBJ1-2; TRBD1 aligns across 7 bases. This CDR3 spans 14 amino acids. J lost 7 bases, V lost 6 bases, and 11 bases had no gene match. Germline-derived CDR1 and CDR2 are MDHEN and SYDVKM.

The V and J genes are TRBV27 and TRBJ2-7; 13 bases are shared with TRBD2. Germline CDR1 and CDR2: MNHEY and SMNVEV (reference sequence). The CDR3 has 16 amino acids. V shed 4 bases and J 5 bases; nucleotides not matched to a gene: 8. The CDR3 nucleotides read TGTGCCAGCAGTTATCGAGGACTAGCGGGAGACCACGAGCAGTACTTC. Translation gives CASSYRGLAGDHEQYF.

The gene calls are TRBV7-3 and TRBJ1-5; D uncertain. The V and J ends lost 0 bases and 5 bases respectively, with 5 bases between them. The CDR3 has 13 residues. The V gene's germline CDR1 is SGHTA and CDR2 FQGTGA. Here the CDR3 reads CASSLTFDQPQHF. CDR3 nucleotide sequence: TGTGCCAGCAGCTTAACGTTCGATCAGCCCCAGCATTTT.

The V call is TRBV7-2, the J call TRBJ2-5; D remains ambiguous. This CDR3 comprises 14 residues. Trimming shortened V by 3 bases and J by 1 base, and 9 bases separated the two germline ends. Germline V gene lookup returns CDR1 SGHTA and CDR2 FQGNSA. The CDR3 loop reads CASSFEPVQETQYF. CDR3 DNA: TGTGCCAGCAGCTTCGAACCAGTCCAAGAGACCCAGTACTTC.

The chain recombines TRBV5-4 with TRBJ2-1, with D possibly being TRBD2 (6 bases). This CDR3 has 16 amino acids. V gave up 3 bases and J gave up 7 bases, with 20 bases separating them. Germline V lookup: CDR1 SGHNT, CDR2 YYREEE (reference sequence). CDR3 nucleotides: TGTGCCAGCAGCTGGACCCGGGAGAGGCTGTTGAATGAGCAGTTCTTC. Translation: CASSWTRERLLNEQFF.

The chain couples TRBV10-3 to TRBJ2-1; 8 bases align to TRBD1. The CDR3 covers 15 residues. V lost 5 bases and J lost 8; bases outside the gene matches: 11. Germline loops: CDR1 ENHRY, CDR2 SYGVKD. The CDR3 DNA follows: TGTGCCATCAGTCCGACAGGGGCGGGTCCCGATGAGCAGTTCTTC. Protein product: CAISPTGAGPDEQFF.

The sample holds one count of this clone. CDR3 nucleotide sequence: TGTGCCAGCAGCCTGACTAGCGGACAAGAGACCCAGTACTTC. It encodes CASSLTSGQETQYF. This chain uses TRBV7-6 with TRBJ2-5; TRBD2 matches at 9 bases. The V and J ends lost 5 bases and 2 bases, in that order; junction bases with no gene match: 3. Germline V gene data show CDR1 as SGHVS and CDR2 as FNYEAQ. The CDR3 covers 14 residues.

The V and J genes are TRBV6-5 and TRBJ1-2; tentative D call: TRBD1 (5 bases). Germline assignment: CDR1 MNHEY and CDR2 SVGAGI. V was cut by 10 bases and J by 1 base, with 16 bases left in between. The CDR3 runs 14 residues. Here the CDR3 reads CATQDSDHNYGYTF. The CDR3 nucleotides are TGTGCCACACAAGACAGTGATCATAACTATGGCTACACCTTC.

This rearrangement joins TRBV20-1 to TRBJ2-4; 7 bases line up with TRBD2. The CDR3 has 16 residues. Germline CDR1 is DFQATT and CDR2 is SNEGSKA (reference sequence). The V segment lost 3 bases and the J segment 3 bases; nucleotides outside the gene matches: 11. CDR3 sequence (DNA): TGCAGTGCTAGTCACCCGGGGGGTCGAGGCAAAAACATTCAGTACTTC. Its protein product is CSASHPGGRGKNIQYF.

This clone was seen just once. J is TRBJ2-2 and V is TRBV27; 8 nucleotides match TRBD1. With 6 bases clipped from V and 5 bases from J, the junction kept 5 bases outside the gene matches. Germline V gene lookup returns CDR1 MNHEY and CDR2 SMNVEV (reference sequence). This CDR3 region has 14 residues. CDR3 in amino acids: CASRPRTGTGELFF. In DNA, the CDR3 is TGTGCCAGCAGACCGAGGACAGGGACCGGGGAGCTGTTTTTT.

This chain connects TRBV9 to TRBJ1-5; D is undetermined. The V gene lost 3 bases and the J gene lost 5 bases, with 9 bases spanning the gap. The germline V gene has CDR1 SGDLS and CDR2 YYNGEE. This CDR3 comprises 13 residues. The CDR3 loop is CASSADGDQPQHF. Written as DNA, the CDR3 is TGTGCCAGCAGCGCCGACGGGGATCAGCCCCAGCATTTT.

The CDR3 nucleotides read TGCGCCAGCAGCCTCGGGCGGGGAACCGGGGAGCTGTTTTTT. It encodes CASSLGRGTGELFF. The chain carries TRBV4-3 and TRBJ2-2; TRBD2 is a possible D gene (6 bases). This CDR3 has 14 amino acids. V lost 4 bases and J 5 bases, leaving 11 bases between the germline ends. Germline assignment: CDR1 LGHNA and CDR2 YSLEER.

This clone was seen only once. In DNA form, the CDR3 reads TGTGCCAGCAGTTGGAGCGGGCCCGACTACGAGCAGTACTTC. It translates to CASSWSGPDYEQYF. The rearrangement uses TRBV27 and TRBJ2-7; tentatively, D is TRBD2 (6 bases). The CDR3 runs 14 residues. The germline V gene has CDR1 MNHEY and CDR2 SMNVEV (reference sequence). V was clipped by 4 bases and J by 3 bases, with 13 bases between them.

The rearrangement uses TRBV2 and TRBJ2-5; 10 bases are a match to TRBD1. The CDR3 is 18 amino acids. V gave up 0 bases and J gave up 0 bases; unmatched junction bases: 7. Germline assignment: CDR1 SNHLY and CDR2 FYNNEI. The CDR3 DNA reads TGTGCCAGCAGTGAAGCACCGACAGGGGGCATGTACCAAGAGACCCAGTACTTC. Encoded protein: CASSEAPTGGMYQETQYF.

This chain uses TRBV6-5 with TRBJ1-2; TRBD1 aligns across 8 bases. The CDR3 runs to 13 residues. J lost 6 bases, V lost 6 bases, and 6 bases had no gene match. Per germline, CDR1 MNHEY and CDR2 SVGAGI. CDR3 nucleotide sequence: TGTGCCAGCAGACTGCAGGGGGCCCATGGCTACACCTTC. Translated: CASRLQGAHGYTF.

J is TRBJ2-1 and V is TRBV7-9; TRBD2 agrees at 7 bases. The J segment lost 6 bases and the V segment lost 7 bases, leaving 21 bases of the junction unmatched. Germline CDR1 is SEHNR and CDR2 is FQNEAQ (reference sequence). The CDR3 is 18 amino acids. The CDR3, as DNA: TGTGCCAGCACCATACGCCAATTCAGCGGGACCCCCCCCAATGAGCAGTTCTTC. Amino acid sequence: CASTIRQFSGTPPNEQFF.

The chain uses TRBV7-6 and TRBJ2-3, with TRBD2 identical over 15 bases. This CDR3 contains 21 residues. Germline trimming cut 2 bases from V and 4 bases from J; bases unmatched to any gene: 16. The germline V gene has CDR1 SGHVS and CDR2 FNYEAQ. DNA for the CDR3: TGTGCCAGCAGCTTAAAATTGAGGACTAGCGGGAGGGCCAGGCGCGCAGATACGCAGTATTTT. Amino acid sequence: CASSLKLRTSGRARRADTQYF.

The chain links TRBV7-2 to TRBJ2-7; TRBD2 aligns across 10 bases. Germline V CDR1 and CDR2: SGHTA, FQGNSA. V was clipped by 2 bases and J by 4 bases; unmatched bases: 5. CDR3 length equals 15 residues. The CDR3 region has the DNA TGTGCCAGCAGCTTACAGTGGACTAGCGGTTACGAGCAGTACTTC. Translated: CASSLQWTSGYEQYF.

The V call is TRBV19, the J call TRBJ2-2, with a weak D call TRBD1 (5 bases). The CDR3 has 14 amino acids. Germline CDR1 LNHDA, CDR2 SQIVND (reference sequence). V was cut by 3 bases and J by 5 bases, with 10 bases left in between. The chain's CDR3 is CASSIRDRTGELFF. CDR3 DNA: TGTGCCAGTAGTATCCGAGACAGAACCGGGGAGCTGTTTTTT.

CDR3 coding DNA: TGCGCCAGCAGCCAAGATCAGACAGCTCATCAGCCCCAGCATTTT. It is translated as CASSQDQTAHQPQHF. The rearrangement links TRBV4-1 to TRBJ1-5; possibly TRBD1 for D (5 bases). Germline assignment: CDR1 MGHRA and CDR2 YSYEKL. CDR3 length: 15 amino acids. V was clipped by 0 bases and J by 5 bases, with 11 bases between them.

The chain has TRBV9 and TRBJ1-2; 8 bases agree with TRBD1. The CDR3 has 20 amino acids. Germline loops: CDR1 SGDLS, CDR2 YYNGEE. Trimming removed 0 bases from V and 6 bases from J; junction bases left unmatched: 22. The CDR3 sequence is CASSVGGTGRQGNWEDGYTF. The CDR3 nucleotides read TGTGCCAGCAGCGTAGGAGGGACGGGTAGACAGGGGAATTGGGAAGATGGCTACACCTTC.

This clone was recorded a few times. This chain connects TRBV7-6 to TRBJ2-3; 9 bases match TRBD1. The CDR3 extends over 16 amino acids. The germline gives CDR1 SGHVS, CDR2 FNYEAQ. Unmatched junction bases numbered 7, after V lost 5 bases and J lost 1 base. The CDR3 spells CASSPRDREGTDTQYF. DNA for the CDR3: TGTGCCAGCAGCCCCCGGGACAGGGAAGGCACAGATACGCAGTATTTT.

The rearrangement uses TRBV5-8 and TRBJ2-3; maybe TRBD1 (5 bases). Germline values: CDR1 SGHTS, CDR2 YDEGEE. Trimming pared 0 bases from V and 3 bases from J, leaving 11 bases between. This CDR3 contains 15 residues. The DNA of the CDR3 is TGTGCCAGCAGCTTGGCCGGACATGTTACAGATACGCAGTATTTT. It codes for CASSLAGHVTDTQYF.

The chain is built from TRBV7-2 and TRBJ2-6, with a weak D call TRBD1 (6 bases). V lost 4 bases to trimming and J lost 2 bases, with 6 bases between them. The CDR3 is 14 residues long. Germline loops: CDR1 SGHTA, CDR2 FQGNSA. Here the CDR3 reads CASSYRAGANVLTF. The CDR3 nucleotides read TGTGCCAGCAGCTACAGGGCTGGGGCCAACGTCCTGACTTTC.

This chain uses TRBV30 with TRBJ1-1; TRBD1 agrees at 7 bases. CDR3 length equals 16 residues. The germline gives CDR1 GTSNPN, CDR2 SVGIG (reference sequence). With 5 bases clipped from V and 0 bases from J, the junction kept 12 bases outside the gene matches. This CDR3 is CAWYPAGTALNTEAFF. CDR3 coding DNA: TGTGCCTGGTACCCCGCCGGGACAGCCCTGAACACTGAAGCTTTCTTT.

V usage is TRBV11-1 and J usage is TRBJ2-3; a possible D gene is TRBD1 (6 bases). The CDR3 runs 14 residues. Per the germline V gene, CDR1 is SGHAT and CDR2 is FQDESV (reference sequence). The germline V and J ends were trimmed by 7 bases and 2 bases, with 13 bases remaining between them. This CDR3 is CASKMTGYTDTQYF. CDR3 in DNA: TGTGCCAGCAAGATGACAGGTTACACAGATACGCAGTATTTT.